This record covers a single T cell receptor beta chain. It is unclear where the CDR3 begins or ends on the DNA, so no DNA is shown, and the CDR3 is as TCRdb lists it. Measured with immunoSEQ multiplex PCR; TCRdb has only the in-frame clones, and not every one. This sample has fewer than 350,000 clones, with around 89% found just once. The data were obtained in a study of blood T cell repertoires in COVID-19. The sample consisted of peripheral blood. This sequence originates from a man in his forties with acute or convalescent COVID-19.

Here the CDR3 reads CASTSDRGGLGNTIYF. This sequence joins TRBV19 and TRBJ1-3; the table calls TRBD1, which could not be checked here. The CDR3 length equals 16 residues, ends included. Germline CDR1 and CDR2: LNHDA and SQIVND (reference sequence).